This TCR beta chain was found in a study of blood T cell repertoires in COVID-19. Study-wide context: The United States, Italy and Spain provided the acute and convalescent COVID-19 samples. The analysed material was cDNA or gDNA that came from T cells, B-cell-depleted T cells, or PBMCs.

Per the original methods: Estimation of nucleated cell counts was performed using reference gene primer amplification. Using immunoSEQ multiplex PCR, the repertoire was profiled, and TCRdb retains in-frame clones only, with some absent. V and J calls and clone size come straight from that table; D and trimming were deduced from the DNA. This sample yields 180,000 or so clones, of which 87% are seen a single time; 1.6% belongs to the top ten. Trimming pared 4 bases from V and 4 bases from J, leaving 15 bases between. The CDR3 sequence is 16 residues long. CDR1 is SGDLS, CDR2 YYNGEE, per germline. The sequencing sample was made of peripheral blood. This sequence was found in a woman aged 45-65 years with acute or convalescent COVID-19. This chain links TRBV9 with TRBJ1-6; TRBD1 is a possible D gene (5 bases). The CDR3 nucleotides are TGTGCCAGCAGCCCCGTGGCAGGGCCATATAATTCACCCCTCCACTTT. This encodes CASSPVAGPYNSPLHF.